This T cell receptor (beta chain) was observed in a study of vaccination and CD4 T cells after COVID-19. This clonotype showed up just a few times. Its antigen is unidentified. Germline V gives CDR1 SEHNR, CDR2 FQNEAQ (reference sequence). The CDR3 covers 13 residues. V lost 1 base and J 10 bases, leaving 11 bases between the germline ends. The time point: late sampling 161 to 241 days after vaccination in a few convalescent patients. Treatment meaning: roughly nine-day PBMC culture with coronavirus spike peptide pools or control peptides (ViraFEST assay). ViraFEST enlarged antigen-specific T cell populations with peptide pools and afterwards sequenced TCRs. With the Oncomine TCR Beta short-read assay, DNA from cultured CD4+ T cells was sequenced. TCRdb itself ran the PCR reads through MiXCR, one entry per CDR3 protein. The sample records fewer than 25,000 distinct CDR3 sequences, around two fifths being singletons.

The sequences come from CD4+ T cells from blood, cultured in vitro, collected about 7 months after SARS-CoV-2 vaccination. This chain links TRBV7-9 with TRBJ2-1; D is unclear. This TCR was recovered from a human donor who had recovered from COVID-19. The CDR3 DNA reads as TGTGCCAGCAGCTTAGAGTCTGGGGAAGAGCAGTTCTTC. Its protein product is CASSLESGEEQFF.